This record looks at one T cell receptor (beta chain) sequence and its context. The source of the sample is a study of blood T cell repertoires in COVID-19. Germline CDR1 and CDR2: SGHTA and FQGNSA. V shed 6 bases and J 4 bases; nucleotides not matched to a gene: 7. The CDR3 sequence is 15 residues long. The authors' processing: Estimated nucleated cell counts came from reference gene primer amplification. Profiling relied on immunoSEQ multiplex PCR, and the TCRdb table lists in-frame clones only, not all of them. V and J calls and clone size are as listed in that table; D and trimming were resolved from the DNA. The repertoire holds around 58,000 clones, with about 88% as singletons.

V and J are TRBV7-2 and TRBJ1-5, with 9 positions matching TRBD1. Material for sequencing was peripheral blood. The TCR originated in a human donor in a cohort sampled during active COVID-19. The CDR3 protein is CASRPGGTGNQPQHF. CDR3 nucleotides: TGTGCCAGCAGACCAGGTGGGACAGGGAATCAGCCCCAGCATTTT.